The 3 T cell receptor beta chains in this list originate from one sample, sequenced in a study of CD8+CD57+ T cells in acquired aplastic anemia (dated by TCRdb to 2017 to 2018). Expansion of CD8+CD57+ cells had been shown by flow cytometry in the patients chosen for sequencing. Instrument on record: Illumina HiSeq 2000. TCR beta VDJ combination and CDR3 sequence profiling used genomic DNA as the template. The public reads were quality trimmed at Q25 with fastp and then assembled into clones with MiXCR by TCRdb, keeping productive beta chains. Rows with one shared CDR3 protein collapse into an entry with the most common genes and DNA. This sample has some 200,000 distinct CDR3 sequences in its table, and just under 50% of those were observed once. 9.7% of the sample goes to the ten largest clones. What was sequenced was sorted CD4+, CD8+, or CD8+CD57+ T cells (not recorded which) from PBMCs. The receptors were sampled from a human donor with aplastic anemia.

This chain connects TRBV10-3 to TRBJ2-2, with 8 bases lining up with TRBD2. In germline, CDR1 is ENHRY, CDR2 SYGVKD. This CDR3 is built from 15 residues. V gave up 5 bases and J gave up 1 base; unmatched junction bases: 3. Written as DNA, the CDR3 is TGTGCCATCAGTCAACTAGCGGTGAACACCGGGGAGCTGTTTTTT. Encoded protein: CAISQLAVNTGELFF.

This chain uses TRBV10-1 with TRBJ2-7; 7 bases map to TRBD2. V was pared by 6 bases and J by 4 bases, with 12 bases of the junction left unmatched. The CDR3 runs 15 residues. The germline CDR1 and CDR2 sequences are WNHNN and SYGVQD (reference sequence). Written as DNA, the CDR3 is TGCGCCAGCAGCCAAGACCGGGGTAGCGGGTACGAGCAGTACTTC. Translation gives CASSQDRGSGYEQYF.

This clonotype appeared a few times. The chain is built from TRBV2 and TRBJ2-3; D is uncertain. CDR3 length: 15 amino acids. The germline V gene has CDR1 SNHLY and CDR2 FYNNEI. The CDR3 bases are TGTGCTAGAGATCCCACACGGACGGGCACAGATACGCAGTATTTT. This encodes CARDPTRTGTDTQYF.